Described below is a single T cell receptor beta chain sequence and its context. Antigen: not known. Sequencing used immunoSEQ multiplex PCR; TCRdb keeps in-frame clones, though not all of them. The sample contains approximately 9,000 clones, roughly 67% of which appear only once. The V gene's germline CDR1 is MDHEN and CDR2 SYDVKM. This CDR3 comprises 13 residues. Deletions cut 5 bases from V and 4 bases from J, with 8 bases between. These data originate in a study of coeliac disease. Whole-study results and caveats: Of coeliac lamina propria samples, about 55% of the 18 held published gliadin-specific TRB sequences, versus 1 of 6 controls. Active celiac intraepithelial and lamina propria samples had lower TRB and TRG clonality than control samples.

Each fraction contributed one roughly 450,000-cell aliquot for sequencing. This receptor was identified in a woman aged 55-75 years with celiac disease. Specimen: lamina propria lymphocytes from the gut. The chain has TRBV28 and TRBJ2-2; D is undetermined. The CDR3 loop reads CASSPGLTGELFF. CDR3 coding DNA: TGTGCCAGCAGTCCCGGTCTCACCGGGGAGCTGTTTTTT.